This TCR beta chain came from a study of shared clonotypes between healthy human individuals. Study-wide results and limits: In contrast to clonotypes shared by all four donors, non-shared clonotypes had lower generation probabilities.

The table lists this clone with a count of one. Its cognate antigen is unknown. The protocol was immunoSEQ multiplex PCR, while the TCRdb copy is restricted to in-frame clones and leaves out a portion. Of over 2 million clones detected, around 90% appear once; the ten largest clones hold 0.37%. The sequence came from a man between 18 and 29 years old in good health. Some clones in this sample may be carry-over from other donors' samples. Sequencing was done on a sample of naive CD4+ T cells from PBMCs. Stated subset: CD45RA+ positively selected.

The CDR3, as DNA: TGCGCCAGCAGCTTATACGGATACCAAGAGACCCAGTACTTC. Its translation is CASSLYGYQETQYF. This sequence joins TRBV5-1 and TRBJ2-5; no clear D. Trimming removed 2 bases at V and 0 bases at J, with 8 bases between. The CDR3 loop spans 14 amino acids. CDR1 is SGHRS, CDR2 YFSETQ, per germline.